This TCR beta chain was captured in a study of cytomegalovirus exposure and HLA in healthy donors. For the study at large: It was reported in a later analysis that the same platform had been used for the 120 validation repertoires as for the 550 to 700 first-cohort repertoires. General observations from the study: High sensitivity and specificity were reportedly achieved when the classifier diagnosed cytomegalovirus status.

Trimming left V 5 bases short and J 1 base short, with 19 bases between. The CDR3 is 17 amino acids. Germline-derived CDR1 and CDR2 are PRHDT and FYEKMQ (reference sequence). As for this clone: Antigen unknown.

Sequencing was performed with immunoSEQ multiplex PCR; in TCRdb, only in-frame clones are kept and a portion is missing. The sample lists about 260,000 clones, about 90% occurring once. Among the 110 or so subjects of the validation cohort, separate from the approximately 670-subject first cohort, were the donors. The chain links TRBV13 to TRBJ2-3, with a possible D match to TRBD2 (6 bases). This sequence was found in a woman under 40 in good health and CMV-seronegative. The sample taken for sequencing was PBMCs. In DNA form, the CDR3 reads TGTGCCAGCAGCCATTGGGAGGAACACTCGGGCACAGATACGCAGTATTTT. Translation: CASSHWEEHSGTDTQYF.